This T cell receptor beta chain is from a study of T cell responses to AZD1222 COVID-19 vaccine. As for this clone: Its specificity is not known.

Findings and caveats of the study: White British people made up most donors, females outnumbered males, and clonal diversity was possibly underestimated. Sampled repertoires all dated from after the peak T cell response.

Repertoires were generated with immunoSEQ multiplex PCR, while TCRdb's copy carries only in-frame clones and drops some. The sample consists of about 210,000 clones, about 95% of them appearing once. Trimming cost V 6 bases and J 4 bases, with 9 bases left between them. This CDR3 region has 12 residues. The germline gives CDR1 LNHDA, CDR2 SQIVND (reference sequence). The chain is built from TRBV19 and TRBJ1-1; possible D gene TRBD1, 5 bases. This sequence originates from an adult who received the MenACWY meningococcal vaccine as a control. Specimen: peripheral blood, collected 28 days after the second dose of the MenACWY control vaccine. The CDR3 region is CASRGGGTEAFF. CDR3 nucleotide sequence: TGTGCCAGTAGGGGCGGGGGCACTGAAGCTTTCTTT.